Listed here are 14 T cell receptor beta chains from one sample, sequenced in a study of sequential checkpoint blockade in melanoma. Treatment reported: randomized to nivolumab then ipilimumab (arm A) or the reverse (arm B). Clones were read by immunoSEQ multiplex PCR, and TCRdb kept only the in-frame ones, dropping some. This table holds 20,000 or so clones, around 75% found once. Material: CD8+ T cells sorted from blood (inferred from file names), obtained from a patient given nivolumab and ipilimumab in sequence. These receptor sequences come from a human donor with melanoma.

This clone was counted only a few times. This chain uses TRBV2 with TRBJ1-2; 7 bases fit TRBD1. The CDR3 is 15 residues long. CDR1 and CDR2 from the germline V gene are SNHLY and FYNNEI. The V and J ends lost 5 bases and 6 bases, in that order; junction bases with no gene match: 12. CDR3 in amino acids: CASSTRTGTAHGYTF. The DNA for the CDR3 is TGTGCCAGCAGTACTCGGACCGGGACAGCCCATGGCTACACCTTC.

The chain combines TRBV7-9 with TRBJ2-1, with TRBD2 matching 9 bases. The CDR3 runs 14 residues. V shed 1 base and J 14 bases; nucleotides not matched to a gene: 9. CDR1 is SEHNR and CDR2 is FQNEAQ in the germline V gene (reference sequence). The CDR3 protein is CASSLERVSSGEFF. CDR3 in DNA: TGTGCCAGCAGCTTAGAACGTGTCTCTAGCGGGGAGTTCTTC.

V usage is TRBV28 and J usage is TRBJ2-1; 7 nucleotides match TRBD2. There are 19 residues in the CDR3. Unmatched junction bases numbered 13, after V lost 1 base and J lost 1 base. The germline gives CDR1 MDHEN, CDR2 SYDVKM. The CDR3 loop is CASSLYPPRSGASYNEQFF. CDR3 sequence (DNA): TGTGCCAGCAGTTTATATCCCCCCCGAAGCGGGGCATCCTACAATGAGCAGTTCTTC.

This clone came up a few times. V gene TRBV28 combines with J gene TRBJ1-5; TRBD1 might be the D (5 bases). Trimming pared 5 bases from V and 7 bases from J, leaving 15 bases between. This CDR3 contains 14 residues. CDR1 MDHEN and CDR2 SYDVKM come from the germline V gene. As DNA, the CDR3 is TGTGCCAGCAGTCCCCGGGTCGGACAACAGCCCCAGCATTTT. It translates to CASSPRVGQQPQHF.

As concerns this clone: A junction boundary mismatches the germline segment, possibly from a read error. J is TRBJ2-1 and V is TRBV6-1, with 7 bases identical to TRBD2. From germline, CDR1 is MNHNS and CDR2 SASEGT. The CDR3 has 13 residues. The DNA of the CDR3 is TGTGCCGGCAGAGGATGGGGGGGGACTGAGCAGTTCTTC. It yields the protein CAGRGWGGTEQFF.

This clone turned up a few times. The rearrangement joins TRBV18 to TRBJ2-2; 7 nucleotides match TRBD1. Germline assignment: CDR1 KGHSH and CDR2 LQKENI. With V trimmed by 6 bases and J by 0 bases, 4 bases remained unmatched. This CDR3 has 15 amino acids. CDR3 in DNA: TGTGCCAGCTCGGACGGGACAGCGAACACCGGGGAGCTGTTTTTT. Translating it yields CASSDGTANTGELFF.

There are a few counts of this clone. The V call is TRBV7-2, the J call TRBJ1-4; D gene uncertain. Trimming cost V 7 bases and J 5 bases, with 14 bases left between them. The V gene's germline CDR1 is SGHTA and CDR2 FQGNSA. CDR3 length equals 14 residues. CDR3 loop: CASTPGSPNEKLFF. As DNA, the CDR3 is TGTGCCAGCACCCCGGGAAGCCCGAATGAAAAACTGTTTTTT.

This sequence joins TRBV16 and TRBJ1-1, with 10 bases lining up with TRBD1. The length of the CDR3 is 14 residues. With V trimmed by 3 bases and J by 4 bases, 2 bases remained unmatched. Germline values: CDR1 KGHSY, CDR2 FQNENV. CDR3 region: CASSHWTGGTEAFF. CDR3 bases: TGTGCCAGCAGCCACTGGACAGGGGGCACTGAAGCTTTCTTT.

CDR3 loop: CATSREDRGGSNQPQHF. CDR3 coding DNA: TGTGCCACCAGCAGAGAGGACAGGGGAGGTAGCAATCAGCCCCAGCATTTT. The V gene is TRBV15, the J gene TRBJ1-5; 9 bases align to TRBD1. Germline CDR1 is LNHNV and CDR2 is YYDKDF (reference sequence). J lost 0 bases, V lost 0 bases, and 3 bases had no gene match. The CDR3 extends over 17 amino acids.

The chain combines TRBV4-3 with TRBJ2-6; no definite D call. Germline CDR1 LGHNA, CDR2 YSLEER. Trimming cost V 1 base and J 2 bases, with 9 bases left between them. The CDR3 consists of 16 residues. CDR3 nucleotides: TGCGCCAGCAGCCAAGCCCAAGAGACTGGGGCCAACGTCCTGACTTTC. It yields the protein CASSQAQETGANVLTF.

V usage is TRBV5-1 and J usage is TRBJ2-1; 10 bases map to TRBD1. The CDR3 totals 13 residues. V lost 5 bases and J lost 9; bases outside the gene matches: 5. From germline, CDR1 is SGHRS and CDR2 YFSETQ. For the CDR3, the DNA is TGCGCCAGCAGGGACAGGGGGTATACTGAGCAGTTCTTC. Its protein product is CASRDRGYTEQFF.

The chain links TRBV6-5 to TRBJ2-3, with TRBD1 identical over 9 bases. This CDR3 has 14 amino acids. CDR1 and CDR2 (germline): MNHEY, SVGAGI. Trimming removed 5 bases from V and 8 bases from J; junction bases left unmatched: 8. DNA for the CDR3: TGTGCCAGCAGTACCGGGACAGGGAAGGGTACGCAGTATTTT. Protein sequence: CASSTGTGKGTQYF.

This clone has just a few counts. This CDR3 is CASQGGPRVSAFF. CDR3 coding DNA: TGTGCCAGTCAGGGGGGCCCCAGGGTGTCAGCTTTCTTT. This rearrangement joins TRBV19 to TRBJ1-1; the match to TRBD1 covers 7 bases. The CDR3 has 13 residues. The junction had 13 bases not matched to a gene; V was cut back by 8 bases and J by 10 bases. Germline lookup yields CDR1 LNHDA and CDR2 SQIVND (reference sequence).

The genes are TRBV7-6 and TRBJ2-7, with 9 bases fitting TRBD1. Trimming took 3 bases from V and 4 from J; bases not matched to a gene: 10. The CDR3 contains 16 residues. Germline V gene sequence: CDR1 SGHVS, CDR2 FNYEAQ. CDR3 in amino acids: CASSLESGTGRYEQYF. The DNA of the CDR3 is TGTGCCAGCAGCTTGGAGTCTGGGACAGGGAGGTACGAGCAGTACTTC.